This T cell receptor (beta chain) was retrieved from a study of cytomegalovirus exposure and HLA in healthy donors. The CDR3 is made up of 12 amino acids. Per germline, CDR1 SGHRS and CDR2 YFSETQ. Trimming stripped 2 bases from V and 0 bases from J, with 2 bases between. Whole-study results and caveats: Among donors in an Asian-associated ancestry cluster, a later analysis reportedly found fewer N-insertions than the roughly 700-donor mean. Some segments of the V type, notably TRBV6-2 and TRBV6-3, were excluded as indistinguishable.

The PCR contained 60 Vbeta and 13 Jbeta primers. Sequencing was performed with immunoSEQ multiplex PCR; in TCRdb, only in-frame clones are kept and a portion is missing. Of around 140,000 clones in the sample, 72% are singletons; the top ten hold about 4.4%. Remarks on this clone: Its target is not known. Other nucleotide sequences from this sample produce the same CDR3.

Sequenced input: PBMCs. This chain links TRBV5-1 with TRBJ2-5; D uncertain. This TCR was recovered from a man between 45 and 60 years old in good health and CMV-seropositive. DNA of the CDR3: TGCGCCAGCAGCTTCTACCAAGAGACCCAGTACTTC. It yields the protein CASSFYQETQYF.